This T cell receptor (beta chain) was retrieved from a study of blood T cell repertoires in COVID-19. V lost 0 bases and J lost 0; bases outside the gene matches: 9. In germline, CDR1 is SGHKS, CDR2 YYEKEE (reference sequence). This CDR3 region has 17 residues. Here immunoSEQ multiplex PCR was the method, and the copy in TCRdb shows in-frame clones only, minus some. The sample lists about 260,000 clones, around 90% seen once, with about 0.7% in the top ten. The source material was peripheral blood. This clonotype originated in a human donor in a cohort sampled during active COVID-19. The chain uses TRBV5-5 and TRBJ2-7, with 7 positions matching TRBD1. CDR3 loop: CASSLELTTGSSYEQYF. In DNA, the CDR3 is TGTGCCAGCAGCTTGGAATTAACGACAGGGAGCTCCTACGAGCAGTACTTC.